The 18 T cell receptor beta chains presented below share a single source sample, sequenced in a study of regulatory T cells in long-lasting Graves disease. Construction of the TCR beta libraries employed iRepertoire HTBI primers in conjunction with Arm-PCR of CDR3 regions. TCRdb passed the multiplex PCR reads through MiXCR, listing each CDR3 protein once. This sample has about 400,000 distinct CDR3 sequences; around 21% occur once, and the top ten carry around 20%. Time point defined: persistent/refractory GD, antithyroid drugs over 5 years with positive TRAb. From RNA extracted from PBMCs, the TCR library was made. This sample comprised peripheral blood mononuclear cells (PBMCs), obtained when the disease was refractory, from a patient treated with antithyroid drugs. These TCRs come from a female donor with Graves disease.

This clonotype was seen ten or more times. The genes are TRBV3-1 and TRBJ2-2; a weak D match, TRBD2 (5 bases). The V and J ends lost 1 base and 4 bases respectively, with 10 bases between them. Germline V gene data show CDR1 as LGHDT and CDR2 as YNNKEL (reference sequence). The CDR3 totals 15 residues. CDR3 amino acids: CASSQGLEGTGELFF. CDR3 DNA: TGTGCCAGCAGCCAAGGACTCGAGGGCACCGGGGAGCTGTTTTTT.

This clonotype was seen many times. The chain combines TRBV20-1 with TRBJ2-7, with 7 bases aligning to TRBD2. The junction had 7 bases not matched to a gene; V was cut back by 5 bases and J by 0 bases. Germline CDR1 DFQATT, CDR2 SNEGSKA (reference sequence). This CDR3 is built from 14 residues. The CDR3 here is CSADFRDYSYEQYF. The DNA for the CDR3 is TGCAGTGCTGACTTCCGGGACTACTCCTACGAGCAGTACTTC.

This clonotype was counted at least ten times. The gene calls are TRBV2 and TRBJ1-4, with D perhaps matching TRBD1 (6 bases). This CDR3 region has 14 residues. The V gene's germline CDR1 is SNHLY and CDR2 FYNNEI. V lost 4 bases and J lost 11, with 17 bases in between. The CDR3 sequence is CASSGPRGAWKLFF. CDR3 nucleotide sequence: TGTGCCAGCAGTGGCCCCCGGGGGGCGTGGAAACTGTTTTTT.

There are many counts of this clonotype. The chain combines TRBV6-5 with TRBJ1-2, with TRBD1 as a possible D gene (5 bases). This CDR3 is 15 amino acids long. V was pared by 2 bases and J by 8 bases, with 18 bases between. From germline, CDR1 is MNHEY and CDR2 SVGAGI. In DNA form, the CDR3 reads TGTGCCAGCAGTTACAGGGACCCTACCTTATCCGGCTACACCTTC. This sequence encodes CASSYRDPTLSGYTF.

The J gene is TRBJ2-1, the V gene TRBV6-2 or TRBV6-3; no definite D call. The V and J ends lost 6 bases and 0 bases respectively, with 12 bases between them. The CDR3 runs to 15 residues. CDR1 is MNHEY, CDR2 SVGEGT, per germline. The CDR3 region has the DNA TGTGCCAGCAGCCGCAGCGCTAACTCCTACAATGAGCAGTTCTTC. Encoded protein: CASSRSANSYNEQFF.

V gene TRBV19 combines with J gene TRBJ2-7, with 7 nucleotides matching TRBD2. The CDR3 is 17 residues long. Germline V gene sequence: CDR1 LNHDA, CDR2 SQIVND (reference sequence). V lost 4 bases to trimming and J lost 2 bases; unmatched junction nucleotides: 14. The CDR3 loop reads CASSTDGLGAEPYEQYF. CDR3 nucleotide sequence: TGTGCCAGTAGTACCGATGGACTAGGAGCGGAACCCTACGAGCAGTACTTC.

On this clonotype: This may arise from a read error, as a much more abundant clone is one base away. CDR3 nucleotides: TGTGCCAGCAGCCCTAGGGTCGGTAGCAATCAGCCCCAGCATTTT. Residues: CASSPRVGSNQPQHF. V and J are TRBV5-5 and TRBJ1-5; no clear D gene. This CDR3 comprises 15 residues. V was trimmed by 4 bases and J by 0 bases, leaving 11 bases between them. Germline CDR1 reads SGHKS; CDR2 reads YYEKEE (reference sequence).

The chain recombines TRBV28 with TRBJ1-5; D is undetermined. Germline V CDR1 and CDR2: MDHEN, SYDVKM. This CDR3 contains 13 residues. V lost 6 bases, J lost 7 bases, and 13 bases lay in between. The CDR3 region has the DNA TGTGCCAGCAGAATTACCGCGACGCAGCCCCAGCATTTT. Translated: CASRITATQPQHF.

The gene calls are TRBV29-1 and TRBJ2-2; 10 bases line up with TRBD2. With 7 bases clipped from V and 6 bases from J, the junction kept 11 bases outside the gene matches. Germline CDR1 SQVTM, CDR2 ANQGSEA. This CDR3 region has 15 residues. Written as DNA, the CDR3 is TGCAGCGCTGGACGGCTAGCGGGAGACCCCGGGGAGCTGTTTTTT. This translates into CSAGRLAGDPGELFF.

This clonotype showed up many times. The chain is built from TRBV12-3 or TRBV12-4 and TRBJ1-2; D is possibly TRBD1 (6 bases). The CDR3 runs to 18 residues. Trimming stripped 6 bases from V and 3 bases from J, with 26 bases between. As DNA, the CDR3 is TGTGCCAGCAGCGGGGGGGCGGCCGTAACCCGCCGGGACTATGGCTACACCTTC. This codes for CASSGGAAVTRRDYGYTF.

The chain uses TRBV10-3 and TRBJ2-5; maybe TRBD2 (6 bases). CDR3 length equals 13 residues. V lost 6 bases and J 5 bases, leaving 13 bases between the germline ends. The germline V gene encodes CDR1 ENHRY and CDR2 SYGVKD. CDR3 amino acids: CAIRGGIGETQYF. The CDR3 DNA is TGTGCCATCAGGGGGGGTATAGGCGAGACCCAGTACTTC.

The chain links TRBV20-1 to TRBJ2-1, with 9 bases matching TRBD1. There are 13 residues in the CDR3. CDR1 is DFQATT, CDR2 SNEGSKA, per germline (reference sequence). After removal of 3 bases from V and 4 bases from J, the junction contained 1 base not matched to a gene. CDR3 DNA sequence: TGCAGTGCTAGGGACAGGGGATACAATGAGCAGTTCTTC. It translates to CSARDRGYNEQFF.

This clonotype was seen at least ten times. This chain connects TRBV27 to TRBJ1-1, with D possibly TRBD1 on 6 matching bases. Germline assignment: CDR1 MNHEY and CDR2 SMNVEV (reference sequence). The CDR3 is 16 amino acids. Trimming removed 6 bases from V and 0 bases from J, with 17 bases in between. Written as DNA, the CDR3 is TGTGCCAGCAGCCCCAGGGGTTTCGGCGTGAACACTGAAGCTTTCTTT. The encoded protein is CASSPRGFGVNTEAFF.

This clonotype came up many times. CDR3 coding DNA: TGTGCCAGCAGTTCCAATAGCGGGAGGTACACCGGGGAGCTGTTTTTT. It translates to CASSSNSGRYTGELFF. The J gene is TRBJ2-2, the V gene TRBV28; 10 bases match TRBD2. The germline gives CDR1 MDHEN, CDR2 SYDVKM. The ends lost 4 bases at V and 3 bases at J; junction bases unmatched: 5. The CDR3 is 16 amino acids.

This clonotype has a handful of counts. A read error is possible here, since a much larger clone lies one base away. The V gene is TRBV28, the J gene TRBJ1-5; 7 bases are a match to TRBD1. CDR1 is MDHEN, CDR2 SYDVKM, per germline. The CDR3 is 14 residues long. CDR3 bases: TGTTCCGCATCAAGACAGGGACCCAATCAGCCCCAGCATTTT. The encoded protein is CSASRQGPNQPQHF.

The chain recombines TRBV4-3 with TRBJ1-1; tentatively, D is TRBD1 (5 bases). The CDR3 has 16 amino acids. The germline V gene has CDR1 LGHNA and CDR2 YSLEER. Trimming removed 0 bases from V and 0 bases from J, with 11 bases in between. The CDR3: CASSQDWRQLNTEAFF. The CDR3 DNA follows: TGCGCCAGCAGCCAAGATTGGAGACAGTTGAACACTGAAGCTTTCTTT.

This clonotype was counted many times. The chain uses TRBV18 and TRBJ1-2; D remains ambiguous. The V end was cut by 0 bases, the J end by 8 bases, with 10 bases between. Germline CDR1 is KGHSH and CDR2 is LQKENI. The CDR3 spans 13 residues. The CDR3 sequence: CASSPPIPGGYTF. Here the CDR3 DNA reads TGTGCCAGCTCACCACCAATCCCAGGCGGCTACACCTTC.

The chain combines TRBV19 with TRBJ1-5, with D perhaps TRBD1 (6 bases). CDR3 length: 16 amino acids. The ends were cut back, 5 bases at V and 0 bases at J, with 14 bases in the middle. The germline V gene encodes CDR1 LNHDA and CDR2 SQIVND (reference sequence). The CDR3 region has the DNA TGTGCCAGTAGTGCACTAAGACAGGATAGCAATCAGCCCCAGCATTTT. It encodes CASSALRQDSNQPQHF.